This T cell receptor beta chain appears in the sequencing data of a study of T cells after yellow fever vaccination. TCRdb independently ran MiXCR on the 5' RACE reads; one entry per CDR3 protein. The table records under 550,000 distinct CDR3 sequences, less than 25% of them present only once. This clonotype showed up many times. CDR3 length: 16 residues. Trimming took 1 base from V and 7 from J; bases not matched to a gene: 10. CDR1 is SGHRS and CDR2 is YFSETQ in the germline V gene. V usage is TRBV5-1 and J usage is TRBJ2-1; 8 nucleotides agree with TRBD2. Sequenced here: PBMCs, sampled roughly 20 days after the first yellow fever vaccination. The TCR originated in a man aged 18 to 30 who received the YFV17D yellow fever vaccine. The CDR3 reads CASSLSTGGAGNEQFF. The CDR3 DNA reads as TGCGCCAGCAGCTTGTCGACCGGGGGGGCAGGAAATGAGCAGTTCTTC.